This entry describes one T cell receptor beta chain. The clone's antigen remains unknown. There are no base qualities to consult, and no much larger clone falls within one base. The sample's time point, from its label and the paper: late sampling 161 to 241 days after vaccination in a few convalescent patients. The treatment or condition tag for this specimen amounts to: roughly 10-day PBMC culture with coronavirus spike peptide pools or control peptides (ViraFEST assay). The ViraFEST assay was used in the study, in which antigen-specific T cells were expanded with peptide pools and expanded clonotypes were subsequently identified by TCR sequencing. The convalescent patients' positive SARS-CoV-2 PCR tests fell between March and December 2020, which was before the Alpha, Beta and Delta variants emerged in the United States. PBMCs were cultured at roughly 2 million per well in IMDM supplemented with approximately 5.4% human AB serum and around 9.5 IU/ml IL-2, with approximately 10 ug/ml peptide pools added. Half of the culture medium was replaced with fresh IL-2-containing medium on days 3 and 7. After 10 to 11 days of culture, CD4+ T cells were isolated by negative selection with the EasySep CD4+ T cell isolation kit. PBMCs were separated from whole blood using Ficoll-Paque Plus gradient centrifugation and then either used fresh or cryopreserved at -140C. Culture conditions were generally each tested in triplicate wells.

Libraries were made using PCR. TCR sequencing of DNA from cultured CD4+ T cells used the Oncomine TCR Beta short-read assay at the Johns Hopkins FTIC core. Genomic DNA was extracted from the cultured CD4+ T cells with the QIAamp micro DNA kit. Oncomine TCR Beta libraries made from cultured CD4+ T cells were pooled using unique dual indexes and sequenced on an Illumina iSeq 100. Concerning the study's data processing: Non-productive sequences were removed, and CDR3s that did not start with C, did not end with F or W, or were shorter than 7 amino acids were discarded. Antigen-specific clonotypes were identified using the MANAFEST web application through comparison of peptide-stimulated wells with reference and other culture wells. For a clone to be called positive, the clone needed an FDR below 0.05, an odds ratio above 5, and a productive frequency above 0.1% in at least two of three replicate wells. A clonotype counted as cross-reactive if it showed significant expansion both in the SARS-CoV-2 spike wells and in at least one common cold coronavirus spike condition. CDR3 homology was assessed with Levenshtein distances (stringdist) and unrooted phylogenetic trees (ape) in R version 3.6.1. In-frame beta chains were kept once TCRdb had trimmed the public reads at Q25 with fastp and called clones with MiXCR. Every CDR3 protein is listed once, alongside the most common genes and DNA of its rows. The V and J calls come from TCRdb's annotation, not from the publication. This sample is represented by fewer than 25,000 distinct CDR3 sequences; around 39% of them were singletons. The ten largest clones represent 9.9% of the sample.

The entry originates in a study of vaccination and CD4 T cells after COVID-19 (dated by TCRdb to between 2021 and 2024). Regarding the research as a whole: Convalescent patients had a positive SARS-CoV-2 result on nasal swab PCR, and of these patients, several had mild disease and one had severe disease. Control cultures used a CEFX viral epitope pool as positive control, an HIV-1 Nef peptide pool as negative control, or no peptide. Post-COVID blood samples from convalescent patients were collected a median of around 110 days after diagnosis, with a range of about 35 to 161 days. Each participant got two doses of either the Pfizer-BioNTech BNT162b2 vaccine (n=8) or the Moderna mRNA-1273 vaccine (n=2). For three convalescent patients, samples were collected at an early post-vaccination timepoint (day 14) as well as at a late post-vaccination timepoint (days 161 to 241). Post-vaccine blood samples were collected a median of around 70 days after the second vaccine dose, ranging from about 13 to 241 days. The spike-specific CD4+ TCR repertoire was compared before and after mRNA vaccination in under 11 COVID-19 convalescent patients and a few infection-naive healthy vaccine recipients. The cultures were stimulated with overlapping spike peptide pools from SARS-CoV-2 and from the common cold coronaviruses HCoV-NL63, HCoV-OC43 and HCoV-229E. In the convalescent cohort there were six males and four females, among whom were two Hispanic individuals, seven Caucasians, two Asians and one multiracial person. What the authors observed across the whole study: Relatively few convalescent patients were included in the study, and early timepoints after natural infection were not analyzed. Of the vaccine-specific clones found in convalescent patients, nearly all (304 of 307) were mono-reactive for SARS-CoV-2 spike instead of being cross-reactive with common cold coronaviruses. Although the median number of SARS-CoV-2-reactive clonotypes went up from more than 20 after infection to 35 to 40 after vaccination, the increase was not significant. Among convalescent patients, a median about 86% of the SARS-CoV-2-reactive clones seen after vaccination appeared only after vaccination, which suggests priming specific to the vaccine.

The CDR3 holds 14 amino acids from the cysteine to the phenylalanine. The entry retains the CDR3 DNA only, 42 bases that are in frame from base 1. Per the germline V gene (reference sequence), SGHNT is the CDR1 and YYREEE is the CDR2. V lost 2 bases and J lost 10 bases; the stretch between them is 19 bases long. This TCR was recovered from a human donor who had recovered from COVID-19. The chain is encoded by TRBV5-4 joined to TRBJ2-7; D gene: possibly TRBD1, on 6 matching bases. Sequenced here: CD4+ T cells from blood, cultured in vitro, sampled about 7 months after SARS-CoV-2 vaccination. The DNA sequence is given as TGTGCCAGCAGCTTAGTGGCAGGGGAATTGGAACAGTACTTC. It encodes CASSLVAGELEQYF.